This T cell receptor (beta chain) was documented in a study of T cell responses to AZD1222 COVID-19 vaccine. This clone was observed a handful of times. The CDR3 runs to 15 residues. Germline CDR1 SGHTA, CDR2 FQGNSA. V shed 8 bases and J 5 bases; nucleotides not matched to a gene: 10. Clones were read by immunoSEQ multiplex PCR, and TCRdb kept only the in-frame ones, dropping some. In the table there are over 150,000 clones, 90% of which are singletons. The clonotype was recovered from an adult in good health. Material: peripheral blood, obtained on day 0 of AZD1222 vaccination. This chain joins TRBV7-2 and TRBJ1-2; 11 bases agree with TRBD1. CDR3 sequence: CASAGQGALGYGYTF. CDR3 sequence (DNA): TGTGCCAGCGCCGGACAGGGGGCGCTTGGGTATGGCTACACCTTC. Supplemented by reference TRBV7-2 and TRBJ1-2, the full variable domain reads GAGVSQSPSNKVTEKGKDVELRCDPISGHTALYWYRQSLGQGLEFLIYFQGNSAPDKSGLPSDRFSAERTGGSVSTLTIQRTQQEDSAVYLCASAGQGALGYGYTFGSGTRLTVV.